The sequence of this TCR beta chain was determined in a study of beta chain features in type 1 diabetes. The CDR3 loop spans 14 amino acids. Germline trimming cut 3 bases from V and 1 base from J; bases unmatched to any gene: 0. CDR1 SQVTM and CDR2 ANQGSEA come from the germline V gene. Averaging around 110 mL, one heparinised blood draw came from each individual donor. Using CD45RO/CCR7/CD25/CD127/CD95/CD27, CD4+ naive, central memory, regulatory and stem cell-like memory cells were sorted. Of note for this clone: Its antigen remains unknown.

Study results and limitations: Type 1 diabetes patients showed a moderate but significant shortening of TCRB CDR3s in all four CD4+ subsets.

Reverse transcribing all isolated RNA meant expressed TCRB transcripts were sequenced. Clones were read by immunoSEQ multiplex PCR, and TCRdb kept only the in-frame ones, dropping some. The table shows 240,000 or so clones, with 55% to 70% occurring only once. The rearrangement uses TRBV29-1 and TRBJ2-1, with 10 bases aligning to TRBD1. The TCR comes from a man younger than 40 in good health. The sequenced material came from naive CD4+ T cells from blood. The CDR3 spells CSVEGQGSYNEQFF. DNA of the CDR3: TGCAGCGTTGAGGGACAGGGGTCCTACAATGAGCAGTTCTTC.